This T cell receptor (beta chain) was observed in a study of control samples from healthy donors and cancer patients (dated by TCRdb to the early 2020s). Library generation was performed with the immunoSEQ multiplex PCR assay. What TCRdb holds here is the immuneACCESS table cut down to in-frame rearrangements. Part of the clones is not present; checked against another copy, under half of the missing clones reflect an unresolved V gene, and the others are unexplained. The sample table holds roughly 100,000 clones, of which around 89% were seen once. The top ten constitute about a fifth of the sample. This clone was observed a few times. There is no known antigen for this receptor. There are no base qualities to consult, and no much larger clone falls within one base. Inclusive of the bounding cysteine and phenylalanine, the CDR3 is 15 residues long. Just CDR3 DNA is preserved here, 45 bases in frame from base 1. V has 4 bases trimmed and J has 4 bases trimmed; junction bases matching no gene number 6. From the germline V gene, CDR1 is SGDLS and CDR2 is YYNGEE.

Sequencing was done on a sample of PBMCs. The source of this sequence is a man aged 55 to 69 with lung cancer. The chain joins TRBV9 to TRBJ2-1, with 9 bases matching TRBD1. The DNA sequence is TGTGCCAGCAGCACAGGGGGCTTAGGTTACAATGAGCAGTTCTTC. Its amino acids are CASSTGGLGYNEQFF.